These 30 T cell receptor beta chains were all obtained from the same sample, sequenced in a study of T cell repertoires in cytomegalovirus infection. These TCRs' antigens remain unknown. In TCRdb, the reads were re-called with MiXCR into one record per CDR3 protein. This repertoire shows about 890,000 distinct CDR3 sequences, approximately 31% found once; its top ten account for roughly 13%. The source was cultured CD8+ T cells from PBMCs, collected from culture after CMV antigen stimulation. The receptors stem from a human donor in good health (CMV status not recorded). Some clones in this sample may be carry-over from other donors' samples.

This clonotype was observed a single time. The missing conserved phenylalanine or tryptophan at the end of this CDR3 makes a read error likely. V and J are TRBV5-4 and TRBJ2-5; 9 bases are shared with TRBD1. V dropped 4 bases and J dropped 5; count of bases not matched to a gene: 9. The germline V gene has CDR1 SGHNT and CDR2 YYREEE (reference sequence). The CDR3 covers 15 residues. CDR3 in amino acids: CASSPTNRGRETQYL. The CDR3 DNA reads TGTGCCAGCAGCCCGACCAACAGGGGGCGGGAGACCCAGTACTTG.

About this clonotype: Compared with germline, one end of the junction differs, possibly owing to a read error. This chain uses TRBV2 with TRBJ2-2, with D possibly TRBD1 on 5 matching bases. The CDR3 is made up of 12 amino acids. CDR1 SNHLY and CDR2 FYNNEI come from the germline V gene. The CDR3 protein is CAIRQNSGELFF. The CDR3 nucleotides are TGTGCCATCCGACAGAACTCCGGGGAGCTGTTTTTT.

J is TRBJ2-7 and V is TRBV6-8; weak D call: TRBD2 (5 bases). Germline CDR1 reads MNHGY; CDR2 reads SAAAGT. Deletions cut 4 bases from V and 4 bases from J, with 11 bases between. The CDR3 runs 13 residues. The CDR3 nucleotides are TGTGCCAGCAGTTCCCCCCCGGGATACGAGCAGTACGTC. It translates to CASSSPPGYEQYV.

This chain connects TRBV27 to TRBJ1-2; tentatively, D is TRBD1 (5 bases). V lost 6 bases to trimming and J lost 4 bases, with 18 bases between them. The CDR3 runs 15 residues. Germline CDR1 is MNHEY and CDR2 is SMNVEV (reference sequence). CDR3 loop: CASSPEGNPSYGYTF. The CDR3 bases are TGTGCCAGCAGCCCAGAGGGGAATCCCTCCTATGGCTACACCTTC.

Notes on this clonotype: Its ends do not fully match the called genes, so a read error is possible. The chain joins TRBV7-9 to TRBJ1-1, with D hard to call. The V gene's germline CDR1 is SEHNR and CDR2 FQNEAQ (reference sequence). This CDR3 spans 9 amino acids. CDR3 loop: CASSSRCLF. DNA of the CDR3: TGTGCCAGCAGCTCCCGCTGCCTCTTT.

J is TRBJ2-5 and V is TRBV12-3 or TRBV12-4, with TRBD1 matching 7 bases. This CDR3 is 13 amino acids long. The V gene end was trimmed by 7 bases and the J gene end by 6 bases; junction bases not matched to a gene: 8. CDR3 sequence reads: CASIEQGQKTQYF. CDR3 nucleotide sequence: TGTGCCAGCATCGAACAGGGACAGAAGACCCAGTACTTC.

V gene TRBV6-2 or TRBV6-3 combines with J gene TRBJ1-1; D is undetermined. The CDR3 has 12 residues. The ends were cut back, 8 bases at V and 4 bases at J, with 11 bases in the middle. Germline V lookup: CDR1 MNHEY, CDR2 SVGEGT. CDR3 in DNA: TGTGCCAGCGCACGGCCGGGCACTGAAGCTTTCTTT. Protein sequence: CASARPGTEAFF.

This clonotype has a count of ten or more. V and J are TRBV7-2 and TRBJ1-6; D ambiguous. This CDR3 has 14 residues. Deletions cut 5 bases from V and 6 bases from J, with 11 bases between. Germline V lookup: CDR1 SGHTA, CDR2 FQGNSA. In DNA form, the CDR3 reads TGTGCCAGCAGCCCTCTCCTCTTTAATTCACCCCTCCACTTT. Translation: CASSPLLFNSPLHF.

The chain recombines TRBV27 with TRBJ2-4; a weak D match, TRBD2 (5 bases). V lost 4 bases and J 3 bases, leaving 16 bases between the germline ends. The length of the CDR3 is 16 residues. Germline V CDR1 and CDR2: MNHEY, SMNVEV (reference sequence). CDR3 DNA: TGTGCCAGCAGTTCCCCATCGGGGTTGGTCAAAAACATTCAGTACTTC. Protein product: CASSSPSGLVKNIQYF.

This chain links TRBV6-4 with TRBJ2-6; D may be TRBD1 (6 bases). The CDR3 runs to 16 residues. Looked up from germline, CDR1 is MRHNA and CDR2 is SNTAGT. V lost 2 bases and J 0 bases, leaving 8 bases between the germline ends. The CDR3 DNA reads TGTGCCAGCAGTGACCAGGGACACTCTGGGGCCAACGTCCTGACTTTC. This sequence encodes CASSDQGHSGANVLTF.

This rearrangement joins TRBV12-3 or TRBV12-4 to TRBJ1-1; D remains ambiguous. The germline V and J ends were trimmed by 6 bases and 1 base, with 9 bases remaining between them. The CDR3 is 13 residues long. The CDR3 DNA reads as TGTGCCAGCAGCGGGTTTAGGAACACTGAAGCTTTCTTT. As protein: CASSGFRNTEAFF.

In this sample, this clonotype turned up once. The CDR3 DNA follows: TGCGCCAGCAGACTCGACAGGGGGGTCTACAATGAGCAGTTCTTC. It specifies CASRLDRGVYNEQFF. The V and J genes are TRBV5-1 and TRBJ2-1; 9 bases are shared with TRBD1. V shed 5 bases and J 3 bases; nucleotides not matched to a gene: 6. Germline-derived CDR1 and CDR2 are SGHRS and YFSETQ. The CDR3 covers 15 residues.

This clonotype was observed many times. The chain links TRBV10-2 to TRBJ1-5, with D perhaps TRBD1 (5 bases). The CDR3 spans 17 residues. Germline V gene sequence: CDR1 WSHSY, CDR2 SAAADI. V was trimmed by 3 bases and J by 5 bases, leaving 20 bases between them. CDR3 DNA: TGCGCCAGCAGTGATTTTCCAGGGAAGAGGGGCGATCAGCCCCAGCATTTT. Protein: CASSDFPGKRGDQPQHF.

The J gene is TRBJ1-2, the V gene TRBV25-1; no clear D gene. There are 15 residues in the CDR3. Germline values: CDR1 MGHDK, CDR2 SYGVNS. V lost 6 bases, J lost 0 bases, and 14 bases lay in between. CDR3 coding DNA: TGTGCCAGCAGCCCCGGACTGTCAGCTAACTATGGCTACACCTTC. Translated: CASSPGLSANYGYTF.

This clonotype was seen only once. The CDR3 DNA reads TGCGCCAGCAGCCAGACGAGCGGGGGGCTAACCTACGAGCAGTACGTC. Translated, it gives CASSQTSGGLTYEQYV. This chain joins TRBV4-3 and TRBJ2-7, with 9 bases lining up with TRBD2. Trimming took 3 bases from V and 2 from J; bases not matched to a gene: 8. CDR1 and CDR2 (germline): LGHNA, YSLEER. The CDR3 loop spans 16 amino acids.

This chain links TRBV6-1 with TRBJ1-1; D perhaps matches TRBD1 (6 bases). The CDR3 has 15 amino acids. The germline V and J ends were trimmed by 1 base and 2 bases, with 11 bases remaining between them. Germline values: CDR1 MNHNS, CDR2 SASEGT. Here the CDR3 reads CASSEDGGPNTEAFF. CDR3 nucleotide sequence: TGTGCCAGCAGTGAAGATGGGGGGCCTAACACTGAAGCTTTCTTT.

The table lists this clonotype with many counts. One end of the junction varies from germline; a read error may be responsible. The chain couples TRBV5-1 to TRBJ2-7, with D uncertain. Per germline, CDR1 SGHRS and CDR2 YFSETQ. This CDR3 region has 12 residues. The CDR3 protein is CASSFNSYEQYF. In DNA, the CDR3 is TGTGCCAGCAGCTTTAACTCCTACGAGCAGTACTTC.

This clonotype occurred a few times. This chain links TRBV12-3 or TRBV12-4 with TRBJ1-3; 9 nucleotides agree with TRBD1. Germline trimming cut 5 bases from V and 5 bases from J; bases unmatched to any gene: 10. The CDR3 sequence is 16 residues long. This CDR3 reads CASSGSDRGTRNTIYF. In DNA form, the CDR3 reads TGTGCCAGCAGTGGCTCGGACAGGGGAACAAGAAACACCATATATTTT.

The rearrangement joins TRBV10-3 to TRBJ2-2; D gene uncertain. CDR1 and CDR2 from the germline V gene are ENHRY and SYGVKD. V was clipped by 1 base and J by 6 bases, with 6 bases between them. The CDR3 totals 13 residues. The CDR3 is CAISEFKSGELFF. The DNA for the CDR3 is TGTGCCATCAGTGAGTTTAAGTCCGGGGAGCTGTTTTTT.

This clonotype showed up many times. The chain is built from TRBV6-5 and TRBJ2-2; TRBD2 is a possible D gene (5 bases). The length of the CDR3 is 14 residues. Per the germline V gene, CDR1 is MNHEY and CDR2 is SVGAGI. Trimming took off 6 bases at V and 2 bases at J, with 10 bases between the two ends. CDR3 sequence (DNA): TGTGCCAGCAGGCCCGGGGTAAACACCGGGGAGCTGTTTTTT. Its protein is CASRPGVNTGELFF.

The J gene is TRBJ1-1, the V gene TRBV7-6; D not resolved. The CDR3 runs to 18 residues. The V end lost 4 bases, the J end lost 6 bases, and 27 bases lay between the germline ends. Germline lookup yields CDR1 SGHVS and CDR2 FNYEAQ. CDR3: CASSSSISGVRFGAEAFF. The CDR3 nucleotides are TGTGCCAGCAGCTCGAGCATATCGGGTGTAAGGTTTGGCGCTGAAGCTTTCTTT.

Only a few counts were recorded for this clonotype. This chain connects TRBV4-3 to TRBJ2-1; 9 bases match TRBD1. CDR3 length equals 16 residues. The germline gives CDR1 LGHNA, CDR2 YSLEER. The J segment lost 4 bases and the V segment lost 3 bases, leaving 7 bases of the junction unmatched. CDR3 DNA sequence: TGCGCCAGCAGCCAGGAGGACAGGGGAGTTTACAATGAGCAGTTCTTC. Translated: CASSQEDRGVYNEQFF.

This chain uses TRBV6-2 or TRBV6-3 with TRBJ1-6, with D possibly TRBD1 on 6 matching bases. Trimming left V 8 bases short and J 9 bases short, with 14 bases between. Per germline, CDR1 MNHEY and CDR2 SVGEGT. The CDR3 is made up of 13 amino acids. CDR3 nucleotide sequence: TGTGCCAGCGATTTCGGGGGCGCTTCACCCCTCCACTTT. Its protein product is CASDFGGASPLHF.

This clonotype showed up just a few times. Sequence at one end of the junction differs from germline and may be a read error. The chain joins TRBV5-5 to TRBJ2-2; 7 nucleotides match TRBD1. The CDR3 has 17 residues. The germline V gene encodes CDR1 SGHKS and CDR2 YYEKEE (reference sequence). The CDR3 DNA sequence: TGTGCCAGCACCTTGCTACCGACAGGGAACCCCACCGGGGAGCTGTTTTTT. Amino acids: CASTLLPTGNPTGELFF.

There are a few counts of this clonotype. The J gene is TRBJ2-4, the V gene TRBV4-1; 7 bases agree with TRBD2. Germline V gene sequence: CDR1 MGHRA, CDR2 YSYEKL. Unmatched junction bases numbered 8, after V lost 1 base and J lost 8 bases. CDR3 length equals 15 residues. The CDR3 loop is CASSQVLRGVDIQYF. Written as DNA, the CDR3 is TGCGCCAGCAGCCAAGTATTACGGGGGGTGGACATTCAGTACTTC.

This clonotype was counted ten times or more. The chain has TRBV7-9 and TRBJ1-6; perhaps TRBD1 as D (5 bases). The CDR3 loop spans 16 amino acids. V was trimmed by 5 bases and J by 8 bases, leaving 19 bases between them. Germline-derived CDR1 and CDR2 are SEHNR and FQNEAQ (reference sequence). Written as DNA, the CDR3 is TGTGCCAGCAGCCCACCATGGGGAGGGGACGATTCACCCCTCCACTTT. This translates into CASSPPWGGDDSPLHF.

This chain uses TRBV6-1 with TRBJ2-4; 7 positions match TRBD1. Germline CDR1 MNHNS, CDR2 SASEGT. Losses at the gene ends were 5 bases for V and 6 bases for J; bases not matched to a gene: 7. The CDR3 is made up of 14 amino acids. CDR3 amino acids: CASSPRGRGNIQYF. The CDR3, as DNA: TGTGCCAGCAGTCCGAGGGGGCGTGGAAACATTCAGTACTTC.

The chain is built from TRBV12-3 or TRBV12-4 and TRBJ2-2; unclear D gene. CDR3 size: 17 residues. Trimming took 5 bases from V and 4 from J, leaving 20 bases between them. CDR3 protein: CASSEATRLSFTGELFF. The DNA of the CDR3 is TGTGCCAGCAGTGAGGCGACGCGGCTGTCGTTCACCGGGGAGCTGTTTTTT.

This clonotype was seen a handful of times. The chain uses TRBV28 and TRBJ1-1; no definite D call. V lost 4 bases and J 6 bases, leaving 15 bases between the germline ends. The CDR3 runs to 14 residues. Germline CDR1 and CDR2: MDHEN and SYDVKM. CDR3 protein: CASSSESFEAEAFF. CDR3 bases: TGTGCCAGCAGTTCGGAAAGCTTCGAAGCTGAAGCTTTCTTT.

V gene TRBV5-5 combines with J gene TRBJ2-5; D might be TRBD1 (5 bases). Looked up from germline, CDR1 is SGHKS and CDR2 is YYEKEE (reference sequence). This CDR3 is built from 16 residues. Trimming left V 0 bases short and J 7 bases short, with 19 bases between. Here the CDR3 reads CASSLEQVAPVATQYF. CDR3 coding DNA: TGTGCCAGCAGCTTGGAACAGGTCGCCCCCGTCGCGACCCAGTACTTC.